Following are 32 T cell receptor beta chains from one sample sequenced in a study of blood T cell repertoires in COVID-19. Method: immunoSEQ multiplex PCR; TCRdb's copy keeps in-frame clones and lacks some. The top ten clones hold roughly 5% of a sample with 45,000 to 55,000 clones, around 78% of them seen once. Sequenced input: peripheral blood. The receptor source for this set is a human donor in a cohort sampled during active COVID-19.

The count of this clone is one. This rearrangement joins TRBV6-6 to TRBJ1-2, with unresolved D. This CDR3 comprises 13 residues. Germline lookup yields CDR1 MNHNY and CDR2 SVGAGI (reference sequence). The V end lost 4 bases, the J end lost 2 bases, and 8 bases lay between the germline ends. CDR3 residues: CASSLEKNYGYTF. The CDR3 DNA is TGTGCCAGCAGTTTAGAAAAAAACTATGGCTACACCTTC.

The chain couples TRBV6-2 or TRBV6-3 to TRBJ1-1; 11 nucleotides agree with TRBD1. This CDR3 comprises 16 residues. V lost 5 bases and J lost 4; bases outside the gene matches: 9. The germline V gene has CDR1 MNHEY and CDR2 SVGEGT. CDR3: CASSPKQGTGGTEAFF. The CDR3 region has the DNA TGTGCCAGCAGTCCCAAACAGGGGACAGGGGGCACTGAAGCTTTCTTT.

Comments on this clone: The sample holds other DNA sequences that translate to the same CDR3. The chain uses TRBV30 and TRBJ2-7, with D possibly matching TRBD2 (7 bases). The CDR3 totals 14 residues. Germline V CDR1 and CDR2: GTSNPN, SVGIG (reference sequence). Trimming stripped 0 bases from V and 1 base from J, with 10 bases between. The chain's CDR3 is CAWSVGGGSYEQYF. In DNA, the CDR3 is TGTGCCTGGAGTGTAGGGGGGGGATCCTACGAGCAGTACTTC.

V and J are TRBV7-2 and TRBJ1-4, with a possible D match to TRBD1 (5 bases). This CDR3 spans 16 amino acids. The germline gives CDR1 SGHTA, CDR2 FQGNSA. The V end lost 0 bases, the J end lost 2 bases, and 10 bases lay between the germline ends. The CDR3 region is CASSLAGGITNEKLFF. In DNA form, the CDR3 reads TGTGCCAGCAGCTTAGCGGGGGGGATCACTAATGAAAAACTGTTTTTT. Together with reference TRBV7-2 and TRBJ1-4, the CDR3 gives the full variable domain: GAGVSQSPSNKVTEKGKDVELRCDPISGHTALYWYRQSLGQGLEFLIYFQGNSAPDKSGLPSDRFSAERTGGSVSTLTIQRTQQEDSAVYLCASSLAGGITNEKLFFGSGTQLSVL.

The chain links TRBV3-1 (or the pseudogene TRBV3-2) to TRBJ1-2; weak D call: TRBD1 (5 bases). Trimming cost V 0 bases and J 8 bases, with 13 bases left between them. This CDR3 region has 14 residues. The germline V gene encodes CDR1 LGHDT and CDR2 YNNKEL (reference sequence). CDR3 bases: TGTGCCAGCAGCCAAGATTCCGGAGGGGCCGGCTACACCTTC. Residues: CASSQDSGGAGYTF.

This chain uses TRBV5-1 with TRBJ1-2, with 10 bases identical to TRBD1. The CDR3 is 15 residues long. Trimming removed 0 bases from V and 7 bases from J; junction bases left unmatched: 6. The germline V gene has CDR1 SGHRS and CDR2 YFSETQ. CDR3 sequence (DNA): TGCGCCAGCAGCTTGGCCGACAGGGGGCCTGCTGGCTACACCTTC. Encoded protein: CASSLADRGPAGYTF.

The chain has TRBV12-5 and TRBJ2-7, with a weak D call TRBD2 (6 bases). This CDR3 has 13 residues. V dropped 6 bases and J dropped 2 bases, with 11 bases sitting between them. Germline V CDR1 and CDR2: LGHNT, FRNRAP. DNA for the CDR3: TGTGCTAGTGGCTTTAGCGGAACCTACGAGCAGTACTTC. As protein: CASGFSGTYEQYF.

The CDR3 DNA reads as TGTGCCAGCAGCTTGGGAGACATATTGAACACTGAAGCTTTCTTT. Its translation is CASSLGDILNTEAFF. The rearrangement links TRBV5-5 to TRBJ1-1; no reliable D call. CDR1 is SGHKS and CDR2 is YYEKEE in the germline V gene (reference sequence). The CDR3 sequence is 15 residues long. With 0 bases removed from V and 0 bases from J, the gap between germline ends came to 9 bases.

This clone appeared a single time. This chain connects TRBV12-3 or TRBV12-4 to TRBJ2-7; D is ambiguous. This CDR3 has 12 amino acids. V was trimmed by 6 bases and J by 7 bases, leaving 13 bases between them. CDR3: CASRSTEREQYF. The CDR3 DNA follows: TGTGCCAGCAGGTCCACGGAGAGGGAGCAGTACTTC.

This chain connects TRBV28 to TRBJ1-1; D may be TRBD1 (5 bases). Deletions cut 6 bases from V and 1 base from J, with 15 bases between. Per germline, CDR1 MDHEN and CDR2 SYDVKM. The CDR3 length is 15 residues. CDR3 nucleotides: TGTGCCAGCAGCCCGACCGGGGGGTCGAACACTGAAGCTTTCTTT. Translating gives CASSPTGGSNTEAFF.

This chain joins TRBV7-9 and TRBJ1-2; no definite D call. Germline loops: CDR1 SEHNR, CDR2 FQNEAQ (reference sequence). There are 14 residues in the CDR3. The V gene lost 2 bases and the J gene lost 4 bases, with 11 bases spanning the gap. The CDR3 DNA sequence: TGTGCCAGCAGCTTAAGTACCGCGTTCTATGGCTACACCTTC. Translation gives CASSLSTAFYGYTF.

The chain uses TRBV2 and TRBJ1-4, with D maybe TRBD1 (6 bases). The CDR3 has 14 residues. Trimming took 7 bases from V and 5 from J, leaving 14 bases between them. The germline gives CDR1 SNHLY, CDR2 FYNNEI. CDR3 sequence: CASKDRVTNEKLFF. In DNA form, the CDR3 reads TGTGCCAGCAAGGACAGAGTAACGAATGAAAAACTGTTTTTT.

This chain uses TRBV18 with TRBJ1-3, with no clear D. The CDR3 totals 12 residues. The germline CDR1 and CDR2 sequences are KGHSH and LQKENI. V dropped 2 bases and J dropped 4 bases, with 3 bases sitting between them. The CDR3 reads CASSPEGNTIYF. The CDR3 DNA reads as TGTGCCAGCTCACCAGAGGGAAACACCATATATTTT.

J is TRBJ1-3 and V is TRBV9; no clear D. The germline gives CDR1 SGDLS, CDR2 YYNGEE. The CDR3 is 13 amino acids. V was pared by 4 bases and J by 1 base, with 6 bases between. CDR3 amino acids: CASSPLSGNTIYF. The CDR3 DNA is TGTGCCAGCAGCCCACTATCTGGAAACACCATATATTTT.

For the CDR3, the DNA is TGTGCCAGCAGCCGGAGTAGAACTGAAGCTTTCTTT. Translated: CASSRSRTEAFF. This rearrangement joins TRBV7-9 to TRBJ1-1, with D unresolved. Germline CDR1 and CDR2: SEHNR and FQNEAQ (reference sequence). This CDR3 has 12 amino acids. Trimming took 5 bases from V and 5 from J, leaving 9 bases between them. Combining the CDR3 with reference TRBV7-9 and TRBJ1-1 gives the whole variable domain DTGVSQNPRHKITKRGQNVTFRCDPISEHNRLYWYRQTLGQGPEFLTYFQNEAQLEKSRLLSDRFSAERPKGSFSTLEIQRTEQGDSAMYLCASSRSRTEAFFGQGTRLTVV.

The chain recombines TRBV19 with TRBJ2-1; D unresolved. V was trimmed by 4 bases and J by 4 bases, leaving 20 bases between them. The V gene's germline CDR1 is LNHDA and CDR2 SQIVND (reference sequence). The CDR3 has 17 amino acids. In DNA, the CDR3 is TGTGCCAGTAGTAAGGCAAAGAGCGAGCTAGGTTACAATGAGCAGTTCTTC. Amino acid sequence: CASSKAKSELGYNEQFF.

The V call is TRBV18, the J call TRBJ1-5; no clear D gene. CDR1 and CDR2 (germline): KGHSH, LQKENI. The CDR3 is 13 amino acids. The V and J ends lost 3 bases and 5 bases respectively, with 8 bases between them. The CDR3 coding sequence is TGTGCCAGCTCACCCGGTACTGATCAGCCCCAGCATTTT. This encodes CASSPGTDQPQHF.

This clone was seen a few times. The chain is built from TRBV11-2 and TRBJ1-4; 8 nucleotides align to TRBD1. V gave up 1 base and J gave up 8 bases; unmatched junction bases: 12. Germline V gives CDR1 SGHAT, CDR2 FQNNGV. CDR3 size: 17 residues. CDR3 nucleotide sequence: TGTGCCAGCAGCTTAGGAGGTGGACAGGGATCACGAGAAAAACTGTTTTTT. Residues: CASSLGGGQGSREKLFF.

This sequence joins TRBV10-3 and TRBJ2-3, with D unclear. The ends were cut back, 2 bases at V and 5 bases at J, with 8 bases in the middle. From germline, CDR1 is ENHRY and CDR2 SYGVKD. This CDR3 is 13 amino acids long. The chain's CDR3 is CAISESGRDTQYF. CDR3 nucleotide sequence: TGTGCCATCAGTGAGAGTGGGCGAGATACGCAGTATTTT.

The DNA for the CDR3 is TGTGCCAGCAAGGGGGGGGATGGGGCCAACGTCCTGACTTTC. It yields the protein CASKGGDGANVLTF. J is TRBJ2-6 and V is TRBV6-5; D may be TRBD2 (7 bases). Germline V gene sequence: CDR1 MNHEY, CDR2 SVGAGI. V was clipped by 7 bases and J by 3 bases, with 10 bases between them. The CDR3 is 14 residues long.

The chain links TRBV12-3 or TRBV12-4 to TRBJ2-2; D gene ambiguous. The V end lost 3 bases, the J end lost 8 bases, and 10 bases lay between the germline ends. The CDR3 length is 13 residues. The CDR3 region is CASSFAVTGELFF. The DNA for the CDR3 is TGTGCCAGCAGTTTTGCCGTTACTGGGGAGCTGTTTTTT.

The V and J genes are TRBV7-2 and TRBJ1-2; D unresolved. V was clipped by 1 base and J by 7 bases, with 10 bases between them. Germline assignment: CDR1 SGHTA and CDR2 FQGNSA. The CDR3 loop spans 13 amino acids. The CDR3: CASSLGRERGYTF. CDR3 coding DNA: TGTGCCAGCAGCTTAGGGAGGGAACGTGGCTACACCTTC.

CDR3 sequence (DNA): TGCGCCAGCAGCTCGGGACAGGCCCTGGACGAGCAGTACTTC. Translation gives CASSSGQALDEQYF. This chain connects TRBV5-1 to TRBJ2-7, with 8 bases that match TRBD1. The CDR3 has 14 residues. The germline gives CDR1 SGHRS, CDR2 YFSETQ. J gave up 5 bases and V 3 bases, and 7 bases lay outside the gene matches. Looking up the rest from reference TRBV5-1 and TRBJ2-7 gives the full variable domain: KAGVTQTPRYLIKTRGQQVTLSCSPISGHRSVSWYQQTPGQGLQFLFEYFSETQRNKGNFPGRFSGRQFSNSRSEMNVSTLELGDSALYLCASSSGQALDEQYFGPGTRLTVT.

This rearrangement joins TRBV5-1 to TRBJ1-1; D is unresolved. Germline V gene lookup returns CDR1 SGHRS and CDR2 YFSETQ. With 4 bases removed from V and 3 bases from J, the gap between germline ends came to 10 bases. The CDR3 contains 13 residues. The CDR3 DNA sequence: TGCGCCAGCAGCCCTGACTCGGACACTGAAGCTTTCTTT. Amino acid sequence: CASSPDSDTEAFF.

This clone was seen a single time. The CDR3 nucleotides read TGTGCCAGCAGTTCCCTCAGGGGAATTAGCGAGCAGTACTTC. It is translated as CASSSLRGISEQYF. V is TRBV28 and J is TRBJ2-7, with a tentative D call TRBD1 (6 bases). The CDR3 is 14 residues long. Looked up from germline, CDR1 is MDHEN and CDR2 is SYDVKM. Trimming left V 4 bases short and J 6 bases short, with 16 bases between. Complete variable domain (other parts from reference TRBV28 and TRBJ2-7): DVKVTQSSRYLVKRTGEKVFLECVQDMDHENMFWYRQDPGLGLRLIYFSYDVKMKEKGDIPEGYSVSREKKERFSLILESASTNQTSMYLCASSSLRGISEQYFGPGTRLTVT.

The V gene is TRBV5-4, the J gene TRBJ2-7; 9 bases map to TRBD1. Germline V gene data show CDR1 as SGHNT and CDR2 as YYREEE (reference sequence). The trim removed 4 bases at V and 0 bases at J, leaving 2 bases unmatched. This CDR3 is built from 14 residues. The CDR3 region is CASSGQGSSYEQYF. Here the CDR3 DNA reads TGTGCCAGCAGCGGACAGGGGTCCTCCTACGAGCAGTACTTC. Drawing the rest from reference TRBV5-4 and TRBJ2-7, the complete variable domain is ETGVTQSPTHLIKTRGQQVTLRCSSQSGHNTVSWYQQALGQGPQFIFQYYREEENGRGNFPPRFSGLQFPNYSSELNVNALELDDSALYLCASSGQGSSYEQYFGPGTRLTVT.

Written as DNA, the CDR3 is TGTGCCAGCAGTGTGAAGATCCTCGGGGCTTTCTTT. Amino acids: CASSVKILGAFF. The chain employs TRBV2 and TRBJ1-1, with no clear D. V was trimmed by 4 bases and J by 11 bases, leaving 14 bases between them. CDR3 length equals 12 residues. The germline gives CDR1 SNHLY, CDR2 FYNNEI.

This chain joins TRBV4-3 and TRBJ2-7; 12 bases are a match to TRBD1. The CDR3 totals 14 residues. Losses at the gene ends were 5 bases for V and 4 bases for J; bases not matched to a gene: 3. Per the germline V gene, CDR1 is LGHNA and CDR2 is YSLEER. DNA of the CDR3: TGCGCCAGCAGCAGGGACAGGGGGCAATACGAGCAGTACTTC. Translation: CASSRDRGQYEQYF.

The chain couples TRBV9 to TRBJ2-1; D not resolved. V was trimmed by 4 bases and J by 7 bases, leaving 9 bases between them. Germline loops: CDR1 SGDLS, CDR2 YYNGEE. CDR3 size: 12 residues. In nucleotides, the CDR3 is TGTGCCAGCAGCCCGAGCTGGAATGAGCAGTTCTTC. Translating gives CASSPSWNEQFF.

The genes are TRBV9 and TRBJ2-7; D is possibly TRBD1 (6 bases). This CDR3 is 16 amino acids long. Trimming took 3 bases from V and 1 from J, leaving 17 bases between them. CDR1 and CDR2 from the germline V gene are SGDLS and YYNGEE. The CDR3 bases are TGTGCCAGCAGCGAGGGGGATGGGGGTTGGTCCTACGAGCAGTACTTC. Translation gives CASSEGDGGWSYEQYF.

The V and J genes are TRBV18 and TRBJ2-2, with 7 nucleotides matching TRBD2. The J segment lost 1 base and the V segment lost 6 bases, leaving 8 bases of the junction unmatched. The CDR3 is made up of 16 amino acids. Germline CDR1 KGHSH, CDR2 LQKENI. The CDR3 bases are TGTGCCAGCTCCTTGCGAAGCGGGGTGAACACCGGGGAGCTGTTTTTT. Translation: CASSLRSGVNTGELFF.

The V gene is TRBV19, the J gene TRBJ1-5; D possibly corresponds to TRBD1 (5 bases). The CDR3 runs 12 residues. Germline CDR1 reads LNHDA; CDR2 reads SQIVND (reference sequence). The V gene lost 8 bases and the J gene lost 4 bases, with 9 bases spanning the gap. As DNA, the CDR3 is TGTGCCAGTCCCCGGGGGAATCAGCCCCAGCATTTT. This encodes CASPRGNQPQHF.